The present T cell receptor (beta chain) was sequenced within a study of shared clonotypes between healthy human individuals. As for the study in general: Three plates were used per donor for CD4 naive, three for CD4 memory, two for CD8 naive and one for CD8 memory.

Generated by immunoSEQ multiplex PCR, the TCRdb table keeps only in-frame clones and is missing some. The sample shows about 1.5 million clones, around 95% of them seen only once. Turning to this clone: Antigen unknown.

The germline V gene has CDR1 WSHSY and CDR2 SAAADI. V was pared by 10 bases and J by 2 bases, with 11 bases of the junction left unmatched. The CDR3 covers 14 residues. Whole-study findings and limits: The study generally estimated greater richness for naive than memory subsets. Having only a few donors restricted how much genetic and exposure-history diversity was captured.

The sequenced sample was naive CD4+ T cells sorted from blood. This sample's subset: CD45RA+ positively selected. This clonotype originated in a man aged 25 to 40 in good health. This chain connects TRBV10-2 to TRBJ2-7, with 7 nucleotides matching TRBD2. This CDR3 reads CATIAGRFPYEQYF. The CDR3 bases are TGCGCCACGATAGCGGGCCGCTTCCCCTACGAGCAGTACTTC.